Here is one TCR beta chain with its context. The antigen it binds to is not known. Nothing much larger sits one base from this clone, and base qualities are not available. Each collaborating institution followed its own protocols to collect whole blood in K2EDTA tubes. For TCRbeta analysis, collaborators shipped samples in one of three forms: frozen whole blood, isolated PBMCs, or DNA extracted from either of those sample types. This entry is derived from a study of blood T cell repertoires in COVID-19 (dated by TCRdb to the early 2020s). Looking at the study overall: Samples covering the acute and convalescent phases of COVID-19 were provided by collaborators in the United States, Italy and Spain. The material from the prospective study consisted of cDNA or gDNA derived from T cells, B-cell-depleted T cells, or PBMCs. Deeply sampled blood TCRbeta repertoires from subjects exposed to, actively infected with, or recovered from COVID-19 were included in the dataset. The repertoires were released in a freely available public database intended as a resource for research on the immune response to SARS-CoV-2. The samples were drawn from two sources: the first 160 participants of the ongoing ImmuneRACE study, and over 950 subjects contributed by 6 global collaborators. The sample metadata nearly always contained a de-identified subject ID, COVID-19 status, age in years and sex. Where available, HLA class I and class II types were obtained from metadata supplied by the sample provider rather than from assay-based typing. Broad study findings and their caveats: Clinical and demographic metadata were provided uncurated, with the amount varying by source and participant.

The immunoSEQ Assay, a bias-controlled multiplex PCR, was used to amplify TCRbeta CDR3 regions from genomic DNA. The published analysis was carried out like this. The number of nucleated cells in each sample was estimated by amplification of reference gene primers within the assay. To quantify the absolute abundance of each unique TCRbeta CDR3 rearrangement, sequence reads were collapsed and filtered. For each sample, productive Simpson clonality was calculated as the square root of Simpson's diversity index across productive rearrangements. TCRdb holds this immuneACCESS table with in-frame rearrangements only. Some clones are missing; in checked studies, unresolved V genes explain under half, and the rest has no known cause. Clonal size and the V and J genes are those of that table, whereas D and trimming came from the DNA. Recorded for this sample are more than 200,000 clones; around 83% of them occurred a single time. About 8.1% of the sample is in the top ten clones.

V has 5 bases trimmed and J has 3 bases trimmed; junction bases matching no gene number 4. From a lookup of the germline V gene (reference sequence), CDR1 and CDR2 are MNHEY and SMNVEV. The CDR3 sequence holds 15 residues, the cysteine and phenylalanine included. Only the CDR3 region is kept as DNA, spanning 45 bases read in frame from base 1. The TCR originated in an elderly man with acute or convalescent COVID-19. The sequenced material came from peripheral blood. Recombination linked TRBV27 to TRBJ1-5; 10 central nucleotides agree with TRBD1. The CDR3 loop reads CASSLTGGYNQPQHF. At the DNA level, the sequence is TGTGCCAGCAGTCTGACAGGGGGCTACAATCAGCCCCAGCATTTT.